The 16 T cell receptor beta chains below all came from one sample that was sequenced in a study of blood T cell repertoires in COVID-19. Generated by immunoSEQ multiplex PCR, the TCRdb table keeps only in-frame clones and is missing some. The sample has about 220,000 clones; roughly four fifths are singletons. Specimen: peripheral blood. These receptors were collected from a woman between 25 and 40 years old who had recovered from COVID-19.

The genes are TRBV5-1 and TRBJ2-1; D is possibly TRBD1 (6 bases). The V end was cut by 3 bases, the J end by 6 bases, with 10 bases between. Germline V gives CDR1 SGHRS, CDR2 YFSETQ. CDR3 length: 13 amino acids. CDR3 DNA sequence: TGCGCCAGCAGCTGGGTACAGGGCAATGAGCAGTTCTTC. Protein sequence: CASSWVQGNEQFF.

The chain employs TRBV10-2 and TRBJ2-7, with no clear D. The CDR3 is made up of 12 amino acids. The germline V and J ends were trimmed by 6 bases and 0 bases, with 6 bases remaining between them. Germline V CDR1 and CDR2: WSHSY, SAAADI. The CDR3 nucleotides are TGCGCCAGCAGGGCAGTCTCCTACGAGCAGTACTTC. This gives the protein CASRAVSYEQYF.

This chain joins TRBV19 and TRBJ2-2; TRBD1 agrees at 8 bases. V lost 9 bases and J lost 7; bases outside the gene matches: 7. CDR3 size: 13 residues. Germline V gene lookup returns CDR1 LNHDA and CDR2 SQIVND (reference sequence). The CDR3 nucleotides read TGTGCCAGCAGACAGGGGAAGGTCGGGGAGCTGTTTTTT. Protein: CASRQGKVGELFF.

This clone was seen just once. The V gene is TRBV9, the J gene TRBJ2-7, with 11 bases fitting TRBD2. This CDR3 is 16 amino acids long. Trimming took 3 bases from V and 3 from J; bases not matched to a gene: 8. The germline V gene encodes CDR1 SGDLS and CDR2 YYNGEE. CDR3 sequence (DNA): TGTGCCAGCAGCGGGGGCCTGGGACTAGCGGTCTACGAGCAGTACTTC. This encodes CASSGGLGLAVYEQYF.

The genes are TRBV6-1 and TRBJ1-3, with D uncertain. Germline CDR1 MNHNS, CDR2 SASEGT. Trimming took 4 bases from V and 0 from J, leaving 13 bases between them. The CDR3 is 16 amino acids. CDR3 sequence reads: CASSAPRLISGNTIYF. The CDR3 nucleotides read TGTGCCAGCAGTGCTCCTCGACTGATCTCTGGAAACACCATATATTTT.

The chain uses TRBV6-5 and TRBJ2-2, with D perhaps TRBD2 (5 bases). Looked up from germline, CDR1 is MNHEY and CDR2 is SVGAGI. The CDR3 has 15 residues. Trimming removed 5 bases from V and 2 bases from J, with 12 bases in between. CDR3 DNA sequence: TGTGCCAGCAGTCCGGAGGCGTATAACACCGGGGAGCTGTTTTTT. Protein sequence: CASSPEAYNTGELFF.

The V gene is TRBV20-1, the J gene TRBJ2-2, with 15 nucleotides matching TRBD2. The germline V gene has CDR1 DFQATT and CDR2 SNEGSKA (reference sequence). V lost 3 bases and J lost 3; bases outside the gene matches: 17. The CDR3 sequence is 21 residues long. The CDR3 spells CSASGTGLAGGTISYTGELFF. The CDR3 nucleotides are TGCAGTGCTAGTGGTACGGGACTAGCGGGAGGAACCATCAGCTACACCGGGGAGCTGTTTTTT.

There are a few counts of this clone. The rearrangement links TRBV5-1 to TRBJ1-3; D remains unclear. The V gene lost 0 bases and the J gene lost 1 base, with 11 bases spanning the gap. Germline CDR1 and CDR2: SGHRS and YFSETQ. The CDR3 is 16 residues long. The CDR3, as DNA: TGCGCCAGCAGCTTGGAGGCCAGGTTTTCTGGAAACACCATATATTTT. It specifies CASSLEARFSGNTIYF.

This chain links TRBV4-1 with TRBJ1-1; D is undetermined. The germline V gene encodes CDR1 MGHRA and CDR2 YSYEKL. The CDR3 sequence is 14 residues long. V lost 5 bases to trimming and J lost 1 base, with 11 bases between them. Written as DNA, the CDR3 is TGCGCCAGCAGCTCCCGCGCAGGGAACACTGAAGCTTTCTTT. This encodes CASSSRAGNTEAFF.

This chain links TRBV5-1 with TRBJ2-7, with a possible D match to TRBD2 (5 bases). V was shortened by 2 bases and J by 7 bases, with 13 bases between the two germline ends. Germline values: CDR1 SGHRS, CDR2 YFSETQ. The CDR3 sequence is 13 residues long. In DNA form, the CDR3 reads TGCGCCAGCAGCTTAAGCGGCCGCGGGGAGCAGTACTTC. Protein sequence: CASSLSGRGEQYF.

This CDR3 is CASRLLAGQETQYF. CDR3 nucleotide sequence: TGTGCCAGCAGGCTCCTAGCAGGTCAAGAGACCCAGTACTTC. This rearrangement joins TRBV2 to TRBJ2-5; D is possibly TRBD2 (5 bases). The V end was cut by 6 bases, the J end by 2 bases, with 13 bases between. CDR1 and CDR2 from the germline V gene are SNHLY and FYNNEI. This CDR3 comprises 14 residues.

As DNA, the CDR3 is TGCGCCAGCACCCGTACAGCGAACACTGAAGCTTTCTTT. It codes for CASTRTANTEAFF. The chain has TRBV5-1 and TRBJ1-1; D call uncertain. Trimming took off 6 bases at V and 1 base at J, with 10 bases between the two ends. Germline V gene sequence: CDR1 SGHRS, CDR2 YFSETQ. The CDR3 spans 13 residues.

This clone was counted between two and nine times. The gene calls are TRBV27 and TRBJ2-7; 14 bases align to TRBD2. Losses at the gene ends were 8 bases for V and 6 bases for J; bases not matched to a gene: 12. The CDR3 length is 16 residues. The germline CDR1 and CDR2 sequences are MNHEY and SMNVEV (reference sequence). The CDR3 region has the DNA TGTGCCAGCCGTCCCGGAGGGACTAGCGGGAGCCGCGAGCAGTACTTC. Protein: CASRPGGTSGSREQYF.

This rearrangement joins TRBV2 to TRBJ1-4; D might be TRBD1 (5 bases). Germline loops: CDR1 SNHLY, CDR2 FYNNEI. The ends were cut back, 4 bases at V and 3 bases at J, with 12 bases in the middle. There are 15 residues in the CDR3. The CDR3 DNA sequence: TGTGCCAGCAGTGTCGACAGAGAGGCTAATGAAAAACTGTTTTTT. This codes for CASSVDREANEKLFF. Full variable domain (remainder filled in from reference TRBV2 and TRBJ1-4): EPEVTQTPSHQVTQMGQEVILRCVPISNHLYFYWYRQILGQKVEFLVSFYNNEISEKSEIFDDQFSVERPDGSNFTLKIRSTKLEDSAMYFCASSVDREANEKLFFGSGTQLSVL.

This clone showed up many times. The V gene is TRBV11-3, the J gene TRBJ2-1; TRBD2 agrees at 9 bases. CDR1 is SGHNT and CDR2 is YENEEA in the germline V gene. V lost 1 base to trimming and J lost 2 bases; unmatched junction nucleotides: 6. This CDR3 region has 17 residues. In DNA, the CDR3 is TGTGCCAGCAGCTTAGGGGTGGCGGGAGGGGCCTACAATGAGCAGTTCTTC. Translation: CASSLGVAGGAYNEQFF.

This clone has just one count. J is TRBJ2-7 and V is TRBV12-3 or TRBV12-4; TRBD2 is a possible D gene (6 bases). This CDR3 has 13 amino acids. Trimming stripped 5 bases from V and 2 bases from J, with 10 bases between. The DNA for the CDR3 is TGTGCCAGCAGTCAGGGACTGGCCTACGAGCAGTACTTC. Its translation: CASSQGLAYEQYF.